Within the sample, the clone carrying this T cell receptor beta chain is medium-sized (0.01 to 0.1%). The junction departs from the called germline gene at one end, perhaps through a read error. This entry belongs to a study of cytomegalovirus exposure and HLA in healthy donors. 60 Vbeta and 13 Jbeta primers were used in PCR. Sequencing used immunoSEQ multiplex PCR; TCRdb keeps in-frame clones, though not all of them. The data hold 46,000 or so clones, with about two thirds observed a single time. There are 13 residues in the CDR3. The germline CDR1 and CDR2 sequences are LGHNA and YSLEER. The sample comprised PBMCs. This receptor was obtained from a man in his fifties or sixties in good health and CMV-seropositive. This chain uses TRBV4-3 with TRBJ2-1; no firm D call. The CDR3 sequence is CASSQDLLNQQFF. The CDR3 nucleotides are TGCGCCAGCAGCCAAGATTTACTCAATCAGCAGTTCTTC.